The table lists the clone carrying this T cell receptor (beta chain) with many counts. Noted time point: patch test 2, 6 weeks after DPC sensitization. Documented treatment: therapeutic diphenylcyclopropenone sensitization with weekly scalp DPC. Via MiXCR, TCRdb re-called the RACE reads, giving one row per CDR3 protein. The sample records roughly 150,000 distinct CDR3 sequences, about an eighth being singletons. CDR3 size: 13 residues. Germline V gene data show CDR1 as LGHDT and CDR2 as YNNKEL (reference sequence). V shed 8 bases and J shed 1 base, with 11 bases lying between them. The sample is drawn from a study of human T cells and chemical hapten exposure.

Sequenced material: whole blood, taken in connection with sensitization to the hapten diphenylcyclopropenone (DPC). The rearrangement links TRBV3-1 to TRBJ1-1; a possible D gene is TRBD1 (5 bases). This receptor was taken from a woman aged 45-65 years with alopecia areata. Some clones in this sample may be carry-over from other donors' samples. The CDR3 protein is CASGGSKNTEAFF. The CDR3 DNA sequence: TGTGCCAGCGGGGGGTCGAAGAACACTGAAGCTTTCTTT.